This T cell receptor (beta chain) was sequenced during a study of CD4 T cells in relation to SARS-CoV-2 and coronaviruses. Study as a whole: PBMCs were cultured with antigen for around nine days before TCR beta sequencing.

Comment on this clone: Its antigen is undetermined.

The unexposed donors gave CD4+ T cells in about 2011-2018, prior to COVID-19. Isolation of CD4+ T cells took place after around eleven days in culture. The study, taken as a whole, reports: Pre-pandemic and post-infection samples never came from the same donor.

This CDR3 has 13 residues. V dropped 4 bases and J dropped 2; count of bases not matched to a gene: 4. Germline V gene lookup returns CDR1 SQVTM and CDR2 ANQGSEA. Repertoires were generated with immunoSEQ multiplex PCR, while TCRdb's copy carries only in-frame clones and drops some. The sample consists of 20,000 to 25,000 clones, about 80% of them appearing once. The TCR comes from a human donor in good health. V and J are TRBV29-1 and TRBJ1-2; TRBD1 matches at 7 bases. The sequencing input was CD4+ T cells from PBMCs, cultured in vitro. The CDR3: CSVVKGANYGYTF. CDR3 nucleotide sequence: TGCAGCGTTGTAAAGGGGGCCAACTATGGCTACACCTTC.